A single sample gave rise to the 21 T cell receptor beta chains below, sequenced in a study of low-dose radiotherapy and immunotherapy resistance in tumors. The time point: before trial treatment. Both TCRalpha and TCRbeta chains were reverse transcribed with V-gene-specific primers. Amplification of TCRs used a constant-region primer and V-primer adapter for around 19 PCR cycles. TCRdb used MiXCR to reprocess the reads, holding one entry per CDR3 protein. The sample shows roughly 60,000 distinct CDR3 sequences, 20% to 25% of them seen only once. The sequencing used PBMCs, collected before treatment. These TCRs come from a male donor with prostate cancer.

This clonotype appeared many times. This chain uses TRBV4-1 with TRBJ1-5; no definite D call. Germline CDR1 is MGHRA and CDR2 is YSYEKL. The ends were cut back, 1 base at V and 4 bases at J, with 5 bases in the middle. There are 13 residues in the CDR3. In DNA, the CDR3 is TGCGCCAGCAGCCAAGGCAGGAATCAGCCCCAGCATTTT. As protein: CASSQGRNQPQHF.

V and J are TRBV28 and TRBJ1-1; D may be TRBD1 (5 bases). The germline CDR1 and CDR2 sequences are MDHEN and SYDVKM. V lost 7 bases, J lost 2 bases, and 11 bases lay in between. The CDR3 totals 13 residues. CDR3 in DNA: TGTGCCAGCACCATTGACAGTAACACTGAAGCTTTCTTT. Translated: CASTIDSNTEAFF. The full variable domain, its missing parts supplied by reference TRBV28 and TRBJ1-1, is DVKVTQSSRYLVKRTGEKVFLECVQDMDHENMFWYRQDPGLGLRLIYFSYDVKMKEKGDIPEGYSVSREKKERFSLILESASTNQTSMYLCASTIDSNTEAFFGQGTRLTVV.

This chain links TRBV6-2 or TRBV6-3 with TRBJ2-1; no definite D call. Germline-derived CDR1 and CDR2 are MNHEY and SVGEGT. Trimming took off 5 bases at V and 3 bases at J, with 14 bases between the two ends. This CDR3 region has 15 residues. CDR3 residues: CASSPTWNRYNEQFF. The CDR3 nucleotides are TGTGCCAGCAGTCCCACCTGGAATCGCTACAATGAGCAGTTCTTC.

The sample holds many counts of this clonotype. The V and J genes are TRBV29-1 and TRBJ2-1; D may match TRBD1 or TRBD2 (5 bases each). CDR3 length: 14 residues. CDR1 and CDR2 (germline): SQVTM, ANQGSEA. The V end was cut by 4 bases, the J end by 4 bases, with 14 bases between. CDR3 coding DNA: TGCAGCGTTGGAGGTAGCTGGGGGTACAATGAGCAGTTCTTC. It specifies CSVGGSWGYNEQFF.

This clonotype was recorded a few times. V usage is TRBV5-4 and J usage is TRBJ1-1, with D perhaps matching TRBD1 (5 bases). The CDR3 totals 13 residues. Trimming took off 9 bases at V and 2 bases at J, with 14 bases between the two ends. Germline assignment: CDR1 SGHNT and CDR2 YYREEE (reference sequence). Written as DNA, the CDR3 is TGTGCCACCTCGGGGGAGGGAAACACTGAAGCTTTCTTT. Protein: CATSGEGNTEAFF.

There are many counts of this clonotype. The chain employs TRBV5-1 and TRBJ2-2; weak D call: TRBD2 (5 bases). CDR1 and CDR2 from the germline V gene are SGHRS and YFSETQ. V lost 7 bases and J lost 2, with 12 bases in between. CDR3 length: 14 amino acids. CDR3 residues: CASEGSGNTGELFF. In DNA, the CDR3 is TGCGCCAGCGAGGGAAGCGGTAACACCGGGGAGCTGTTTTTT. The variable domain in full, with the rest retrieved from reference TRBV5-1 and TRBJ2-2, is KAGVTQTPRYLIKTRGQQVTLSCSPISGHRSVSWYQQTPGQGLQFLFEYFSETQRNKGNFPGRFSGRQFSNSRSEMNVSTLELGDSALYLCASEGSGNTGELFFGEGSRLTVL.

This clonotype came up many times. The chain recombines TRBV4-1 with TRBJ2-3, with D possibly TRBD2 on 5 matching bases. Germline values: CDR1 MGHRA, CDR2 YSYEKL. Trimming took off 0 bases at V and 3 bases at J, with 10 bases between the two ends. The CDR3 contains 15 residues. The DNA for the CDR3 is TGCGCCAGCAGCCAAGATCAACTAGTAACAGATACGCAGTATTTT. Protein: CASSQDQLVTDTQYF.

There are many counts of this clonotype. The chain employs TRBV30 and TRBJ2-1, with TRBD2 matching 9 bases. V dropped 3 bases and J dropped 9; count of bases not matched to a gene: 9. Germline CDR1 and CDR2: GTSNPN and SVGIG (reference sequence). CDR3 length: 14 residues. The CDR3 is CAWSGTSLRSEQFF. CDR3 in DNA: TGTGCCTGGAGCGGGACTAGCTTGAGGAGTGAGCAGTTCTTC.

The genes are TRBV7-9 and TRBJ1-5; TRBD1 agrees at 9 bases. Germline V gives CDR1 SEHNR, CDR2 FQNEAQ (reference sequence). The CDR3 totals 14 residues. V trimming: 5 bases; J trimming: 4 bases; junction bases outside the gene matches: 3. CDR3 region: CASSEQGANQPQHF. In nucleotides, the CDR3 is TGTGCCAGCAGCGAACAGGGGGCTAATCAGCCCCAGCATTTT.

This clonotype was detected many times. V is TRBV10-3 and J is TRBJ1-6, with 7 bases identical to TRBD1. The CDR3 has 16 residues. Germline V gene sequence: CDR1 ENHRY, CDR2 SYGVKD. The J segment lost 6 bases and the V segment lost 4 bases, leaving 9 bases of the junction unmatched. This chain's CDR3 is CAISAGQAGSNSPLHF. As DNA, the CDR3 is TGTGCCATCAGTGCCGGACAGGCGGGAAGTAATTCACCCCTCCACTTT.

In its sample, this clonotype was seen many times. This chain connects TRBV6-2 or TRBV6-3 to TRBJ2-1; no firm D call. Trimming shortened V by 5 bases and J by 4 bases, and 12 bases separated the two germline ends. The CDR3 covers 14 residues. Germline CDR1 is MNHEY and CDR2 is SVGEGT. The CDR3 is CASSTWTVYNEQFF. The DNA for the CDR3 is TGTGCCAGCAGTACCTGGACGGTTTACAATGAGCAGTTCTTC.

In regard to this clonotype: A far larger clone is off by one base, so a read error is likely. The chain is built from TRBV29-1 and TRBJ2-7; unclear D gene. CDR1 and CDR2 (germline): SQVTM, ANQGSEA. The CDR3 covers 13 residues. Trimming removed 4 bases at V and 7 bases at J, with 17 bases between. This CDR3 is CSVVSQSYNEQYF. The CDR3 DNA follows: TGCAGCGTTGTGTCCCAGTCCTACAATGAGCAGTACTTC.

As for this clonotype: Only one base separates this from a far larger clonotype, so it likely reflects a read error. This chain connects TRBV19 to TRBJ2-1, with a possible D match to TRBD1 (6 bases). The germline V and J ends were trimmed by 7 bases and 10 bases, with 17 bases remaining between them. Germline CDR1 reads LNHDA; CDR2 reads SQIVND (reference sequence). There are 13 residues in the CDR3. CDR3 in DNA: TGTGCCAGTACCACAGGGCACCCCTACGAGCAGTTCTTC. As protein: CASTTGHPYEQFF.

This clonotype showed up many times. This chain joins TRBV7-2 and TRBJ1-6, with 7 bases matching TRBD1. Germline CDR1 and CDR2: SGHTA and FQGNSA. The V gene end was trimmed by 4 bases and the J gene end by 8 bases; junction bases not matched to a gene: 5. This CDR3 spans 14 amino acids. The CDR3 protein is CASSYQGVDSPLHF. The DNA of the CDR3 is TGTGCCAGCAGCTATCAGGGGGTTGATTCACCCCTCCACTTT.

The table lists this clonotype with many counts. The V call is TRBV10-3, the J call TRBJ2-1; a possible D gene is TRBD2 (6 bases). This CDR3 has 14 residues. The V gene lost 4 bases and the J gene lost 5 bases, with 12 bases spanning the gap. In germline, CDR1 is ENHRY, CDR2 SYGVKD. The CDR3 sequence: CAISVSGADNEQFF. CDR3 nucleotide sequence: TGTGCCATCAGTGTCTCGGGAGCTGACAATGAGCAGTTCTTC.

This chain joins TRBV2 and TRBJ2-2; tentatively, D is TRBD1 (5 bases). Germline CDR1 is SNHLY and CDR2 is FYNNEI. CDR3 length equals 12 residues. V was pared by 5 bases and J by 6 bases, with 7 bases between. Here the CDR3 reads CASSTGAGELFF. The CDR3 DNA is TGTGCCAGCAGTACAGGAGCCGGGGAGCTGTTTTTT.

This clonotype was seen ten or more times. The CDR3, as DNA: TGCGCCAGCAGACAGGGGCCATCCAAGCCCCAGCATTTT. Its protein is CASRQGPSKPQHF. The rearrangement uses TRBV10-2 and TRBJ1-5, with 7 bases identical to TRBD1. The length of the CDR3 is 13 residues. The J segment lost 8 bases and the V segment lost 6 bases, leaving 7 bases of the junction unmatched. Looked up from germline, CDR1 is WSHSY and CDR2 is SAAADI.

This clonotype has a single count. The chain employs TRBV20-1 and TRBJ2-1, with 11 positions matching TRBD2. This CDR3 has 17 residues. The J segment lost 7 bases and the V segment lost 5 bases, leaving 16 bases of the junction unmatched. The germline CDR1 and CDR2 sequences are DFQATT and SNEGSKA (reference sequence). CDR3 protein: CSAPAHSGGARRNEQFF. As DNA, the CDR3 is TGCAGTGCTCCCGCCCATAGCGGGGGGGCGAGGAGAAATGAGCAGTTCTTC.

This clonotype appeared many times. This sequence joins TRBV15 and TRBJ2-7; D ambiguous. The CDR3 is 13 residues long. Trimming pared 4 bases from V and 2 bases from J, leaving 9 bases between. The V gene's germline CDR1 is LNHNV and CDR2 YYDKDF (reference sequence). The CDR3 nucleotides read TGTGCCACCAGCATTGGGATCCCCTACGAGCAGTACTTC. Protein product: CATSIGIPYEQYF.

The CDR3 loop is CASSSEGGISVTQYF. As DNA, the CDR3 is TGTGCCAGCAGCAGTGAAGGGGGCATCTCGGTTACGCAGTATTTT. The J gene is TRBJ2-3, the V gene TRBV6-1; 7 positions match TRBD1. Germline V gene lookup returns CDR1 MNHNS and CDR2 SASEGT. This CDR3 has 15 residues. With 6 bases clipped from V and 8 bases from J, the junction kept 14 bases outside the gene matches.

V usage is TRBV28 and J usage is TRBJ2-7; no reliable D call. V was shortened by 2 bases and J by 6 bases, with 14 bases between the two germline ends. CDR1 and CDR2 (germline): MDHEN, SYDVKM. The CDR3 spans 14 residues. This CDR3 reads CASSLAGRASEQYF. The CDR3, as DNA: TGTGCCAGCAGTTTAGCCGGACGGGCCTCCGAGCAGTACTTC.